What follows is one T cell receptor beta chain and its context. Germline values: CDR1 SGHAT, CDR2 FQNNGV. The CDR3 extends over 14 amino acids. Trimming took off 5 bases at V and 4 bases at J, with 11 bases between the two ends. The record originates from a study of OX40 agonist ivuxolimab in advanced cancers. Profiling relied on immunoSEQ multiplex PCR, and the TCRdb table lists in-frame clones only, not all of them. The table shows just under 65,000 clones, with under 95% occurring only once. The sequence was collected from an adult with an advanced solid tumor such as melanoma, head and neck, liver or kidney cancer. The material was CD4+ or CD8+ T cells sorted from blood, obtained in a trial of the OX40 agonist ivuxolimab. The chain couples TRBV11-2 to TRBJ2-2; D unclear. Here the CDR3 DNA reads TGTGCCAGCAGCCCTCACTTCGCCACCGGGGAGCTGTTTTTT. It encodes CASSPHFATGELFF.